The present T cell receptor (beta chain) was sequenced within a study of cytotoxic CD8 clonotypes in ibrutinib-treated CLL. In the study overall: Median treatment time before response sampling was over ten months, range 6 to 36. On average, around 85,000 productive rearrangements and more than 200,000 productive templates per sample. Points from the study as a whole: Shared public clonotypes were rare, and on treatment they either got smaller or stayed the same.

The CDR3 contains 13 residues. The junction had 6 bases not matched to a gene; V was cut back by 5 bases and J by 8 bases. In germline, CDR1 is LNHDA, CDR2 SQIVND (reference sequence). Measured with immunoSEQ multiplex PCR; TCRdb has only the in-frame clones, and not every one. This sample has about 250,000 clones, with roughly 70% found just once. This clone was counted a few times. Its antigen is unidentified. This chain joins TRBV19 and TRBJ2-1; 7 positions match TRBD2. The specimen comprised PBMCs, sampled after 24 months of ibrutinib treatment. This TCR came from a human donor with chronic lymphocytic leukemia. The CDR3 region has the DNA TGTGCCAGTAGTCCAAAGGGGAGGGATGAGCAGTTCTTC. Translation gives CASSPKGRDEQFF. Supplemented by reference TRBV19 and TRBJ2-1, the full variable domain reads DGGITQSPKYLFRKEGQNVTLSCEQNLNHDAMYWYRQDPGQGLRLIYYSQIVNDFQKGDIAEGYSVSREKKESFPLTVTSAQKNPTAFYLCASSPKGRDEQFFGPGTRLTVL.